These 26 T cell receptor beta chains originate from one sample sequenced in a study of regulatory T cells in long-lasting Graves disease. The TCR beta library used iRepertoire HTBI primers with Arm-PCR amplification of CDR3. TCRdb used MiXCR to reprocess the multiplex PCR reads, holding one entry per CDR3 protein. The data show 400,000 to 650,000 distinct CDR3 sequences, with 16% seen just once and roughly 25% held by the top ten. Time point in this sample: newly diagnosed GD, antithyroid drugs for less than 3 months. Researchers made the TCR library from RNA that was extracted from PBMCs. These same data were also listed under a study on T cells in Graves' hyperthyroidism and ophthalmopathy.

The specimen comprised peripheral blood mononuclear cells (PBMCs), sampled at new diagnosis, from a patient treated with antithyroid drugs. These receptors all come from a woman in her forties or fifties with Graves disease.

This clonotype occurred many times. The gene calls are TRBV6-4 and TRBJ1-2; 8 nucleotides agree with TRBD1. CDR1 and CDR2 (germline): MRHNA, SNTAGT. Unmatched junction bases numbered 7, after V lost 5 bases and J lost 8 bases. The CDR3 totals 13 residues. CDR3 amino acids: CASSLTGEEGYTF. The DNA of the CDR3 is TGTGCCAGCAGTTTGACAGGGGAAGAAGGCTACACCTTC.

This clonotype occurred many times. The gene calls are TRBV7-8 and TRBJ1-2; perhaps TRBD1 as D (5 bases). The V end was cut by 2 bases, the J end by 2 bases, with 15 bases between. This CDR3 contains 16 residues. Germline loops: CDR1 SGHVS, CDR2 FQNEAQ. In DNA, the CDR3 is TGTGCCAGCAGCTTAAAGGAGTGGGGGTGGAACTATGGCTACACCTTC. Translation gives CASSLKEWGWNYGYTF.

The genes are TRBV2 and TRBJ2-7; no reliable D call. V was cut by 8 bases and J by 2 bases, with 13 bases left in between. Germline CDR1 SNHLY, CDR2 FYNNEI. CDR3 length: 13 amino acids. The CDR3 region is CASGPPGAYEQYF. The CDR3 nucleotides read TGTGCCAGCGGACCTCCCGGCGCCTACGAGCAGTACTTC. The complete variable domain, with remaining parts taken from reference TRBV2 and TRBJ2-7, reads EPEVTQTPSHQVTQMGQEVILRCVPISNHLYFYWYRQILGQKVEFLVSFYNNEISEKSEIFDDQFSVERPDGSNFTLKIRSTKLEDSAMYFCASGPPGAYEQYFGPGTRLTVT.

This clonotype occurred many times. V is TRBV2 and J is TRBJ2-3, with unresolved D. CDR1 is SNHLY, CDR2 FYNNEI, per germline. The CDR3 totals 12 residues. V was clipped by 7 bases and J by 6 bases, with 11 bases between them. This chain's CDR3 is CASTSGVDTQYF. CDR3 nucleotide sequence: TGTGCCAGCACCAGTGGGGTGGATACGCAGTATTTT.

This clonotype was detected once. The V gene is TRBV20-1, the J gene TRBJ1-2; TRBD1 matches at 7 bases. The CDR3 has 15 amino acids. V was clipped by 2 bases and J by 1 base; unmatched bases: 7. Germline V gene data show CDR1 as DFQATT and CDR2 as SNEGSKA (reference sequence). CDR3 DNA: TGCAGTGCTAGAACGACAGGGACCAATAACTATGGCTACACCTTC. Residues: CSARTTGTNNYGYTF.

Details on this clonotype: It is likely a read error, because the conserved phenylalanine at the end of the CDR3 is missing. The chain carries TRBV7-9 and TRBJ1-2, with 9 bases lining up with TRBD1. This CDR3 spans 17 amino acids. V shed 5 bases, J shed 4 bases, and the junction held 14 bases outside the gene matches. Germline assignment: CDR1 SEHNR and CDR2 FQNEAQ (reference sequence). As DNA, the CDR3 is TGTGCCAGCAGCCCAACCGGGACAGGGCTATTTCTCTATGGCTACACCTCC. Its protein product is CASSPTGTGLFLYGYTS.

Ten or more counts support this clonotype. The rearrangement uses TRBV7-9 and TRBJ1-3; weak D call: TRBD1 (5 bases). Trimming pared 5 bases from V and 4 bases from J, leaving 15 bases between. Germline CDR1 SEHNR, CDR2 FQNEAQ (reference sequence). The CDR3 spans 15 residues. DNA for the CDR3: TGTGCCAGCAGCCGAACCACGGGGACGGGAAACACCATATATTTT. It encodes CASSRTTGTGNTIYF.

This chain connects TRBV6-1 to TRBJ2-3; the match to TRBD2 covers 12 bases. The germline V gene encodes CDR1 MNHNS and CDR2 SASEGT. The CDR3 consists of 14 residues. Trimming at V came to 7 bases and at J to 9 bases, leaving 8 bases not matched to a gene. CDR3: CASKASGGGPTQYF. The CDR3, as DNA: TGTGCCAGCAAGGCTAGCGGGGGGGGGCCCACGCAGTATTTT.

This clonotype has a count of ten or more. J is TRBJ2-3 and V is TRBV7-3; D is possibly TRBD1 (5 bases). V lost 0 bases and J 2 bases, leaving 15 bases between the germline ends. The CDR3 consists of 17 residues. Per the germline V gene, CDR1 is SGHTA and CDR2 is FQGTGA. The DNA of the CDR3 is TGTGCCAGCAGCTTAACTGGCGCGACAGAAATCACAGATACGCAGTATTTT. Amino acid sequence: CASSLTGATEITDTQYF.

The CDR3 here is CSAADWGEGTDTQYF. CDR3 coding DNA: TGCAGTGCCGCAGACTGGGGGGAGGGCACAGATACGCAGTATTTT. The chain is built from TRBV20-1 and TRBJ2-3, with D possibly TRBD2 on 6 matching bases. The CDR3 is 15 amino acids. The V end was cut by 6 bases, the J end by 1 base, with 17 bases between. CDR1 is DFQATT and CDR2 is SNEGSKA in the germline V gene (reference sequence).

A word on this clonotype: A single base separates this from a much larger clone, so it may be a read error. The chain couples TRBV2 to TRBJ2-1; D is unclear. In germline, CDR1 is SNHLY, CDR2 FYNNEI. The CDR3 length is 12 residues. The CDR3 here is CASSEVIDGQSF. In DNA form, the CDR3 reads TGTGCCAGCAGTGAAGTAATCGATGGGCAGTCCTTC.

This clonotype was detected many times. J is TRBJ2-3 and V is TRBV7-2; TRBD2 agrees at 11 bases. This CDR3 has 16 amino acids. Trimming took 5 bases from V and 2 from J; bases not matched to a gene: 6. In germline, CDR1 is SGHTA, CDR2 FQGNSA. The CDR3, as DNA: TGTGCCAGCAGCCAGACTAGCGGGGCTTTCACAGATACGCAGTATTTT. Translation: CASSQTSGAFTDTQYF.

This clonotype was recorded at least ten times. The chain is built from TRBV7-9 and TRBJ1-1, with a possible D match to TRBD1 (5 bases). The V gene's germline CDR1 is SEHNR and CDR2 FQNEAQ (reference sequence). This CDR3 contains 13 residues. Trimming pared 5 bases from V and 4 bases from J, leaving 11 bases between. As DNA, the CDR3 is TGTGCCAGCAGCCTTCAGCAGGGCACTGAAGCTTTCTTT. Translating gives CASSLQQGTEAFF.

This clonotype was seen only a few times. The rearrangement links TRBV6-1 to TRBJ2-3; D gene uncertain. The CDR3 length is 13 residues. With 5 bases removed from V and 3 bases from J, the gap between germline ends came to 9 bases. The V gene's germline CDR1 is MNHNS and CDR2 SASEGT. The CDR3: CASSPLQTDTQYF. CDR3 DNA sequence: TGTGCCAGCAGTCCCCTGCAAACAGATACGCAGTATTTT.

The CDR3 region has the DNA TGCAGTGCTAATCTGGGTTTTAGGTCAGATACGCAGTATTTT. It specifies CSANLGFRSDTQYF. The chain joins TRBV20-1 to TRBJ2-3; no firm D call. V lost 4 bases and J lost 4, with 15 bases in between. The germline V gene has CDR1 DFQATT and CDR2 SNEGSKA (reference sequence). This CDR3 has 14 amino acids.

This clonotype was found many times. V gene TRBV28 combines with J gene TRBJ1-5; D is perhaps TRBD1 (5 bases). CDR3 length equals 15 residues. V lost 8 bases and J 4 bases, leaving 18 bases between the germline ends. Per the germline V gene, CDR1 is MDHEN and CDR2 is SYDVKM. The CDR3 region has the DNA TGTGCCAGCCATGGGGGAGCCGGAGGAAATCAGCCCCAGCATTTT. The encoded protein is CASHGGAGGNQPQHF.

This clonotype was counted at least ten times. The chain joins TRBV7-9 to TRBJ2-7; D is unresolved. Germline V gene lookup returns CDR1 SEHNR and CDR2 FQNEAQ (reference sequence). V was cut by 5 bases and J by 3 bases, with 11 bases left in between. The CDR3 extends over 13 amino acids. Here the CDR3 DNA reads TGTGCCAGCAGCCCTCGACTCAACTACGAGCAGTACTTC. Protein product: CASSPRLNYEQYF.

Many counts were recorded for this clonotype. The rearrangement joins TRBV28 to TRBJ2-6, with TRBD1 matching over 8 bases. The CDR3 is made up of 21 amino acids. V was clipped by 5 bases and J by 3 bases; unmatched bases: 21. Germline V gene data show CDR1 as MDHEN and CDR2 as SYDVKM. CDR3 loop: CASSRPGIGQGGALGANVLTF. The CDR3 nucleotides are TGTGCCAGCAGTCGTCCGGGCATTGGACAGGGTGGAGCTCTTGGGGCCAACGTCCTGACTTTC.

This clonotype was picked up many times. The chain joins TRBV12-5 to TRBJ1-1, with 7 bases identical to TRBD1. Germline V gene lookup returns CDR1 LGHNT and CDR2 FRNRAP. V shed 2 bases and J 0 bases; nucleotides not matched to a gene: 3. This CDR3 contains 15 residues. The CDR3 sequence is CASGLTGEVNTEAFF. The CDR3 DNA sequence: TGTGCTAGTGGTTTGACAGGGGAAGTGAACACTGAAGCTTTCTTT.

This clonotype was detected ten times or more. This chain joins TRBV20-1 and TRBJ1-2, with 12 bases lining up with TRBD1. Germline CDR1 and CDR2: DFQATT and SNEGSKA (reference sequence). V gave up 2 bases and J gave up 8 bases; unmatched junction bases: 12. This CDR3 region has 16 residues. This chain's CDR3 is CSARPTGTGGAGGYTF. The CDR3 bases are TGCAGTGCTAGACCGACCGGGACAGGGGGCGCCGGGGGCTACACCTTC.

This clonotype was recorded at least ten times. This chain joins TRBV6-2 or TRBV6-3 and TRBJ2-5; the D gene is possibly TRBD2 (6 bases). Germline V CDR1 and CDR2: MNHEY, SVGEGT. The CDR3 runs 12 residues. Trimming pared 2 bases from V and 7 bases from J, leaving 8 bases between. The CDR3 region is CASSYQEGTQYF. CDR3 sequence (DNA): TGTGCCAGCAGTTACCAGGAGGGGACCCAGTACTTC.

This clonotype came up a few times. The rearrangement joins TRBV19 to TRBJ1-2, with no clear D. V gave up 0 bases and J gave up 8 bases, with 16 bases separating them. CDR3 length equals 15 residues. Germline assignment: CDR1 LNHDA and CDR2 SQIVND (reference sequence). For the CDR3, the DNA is TGTGCCAGTAGTATAGAGACCGGCAGGCCTGAAGGCTACACCTTC. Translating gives CASSIETGRPEGYTF.

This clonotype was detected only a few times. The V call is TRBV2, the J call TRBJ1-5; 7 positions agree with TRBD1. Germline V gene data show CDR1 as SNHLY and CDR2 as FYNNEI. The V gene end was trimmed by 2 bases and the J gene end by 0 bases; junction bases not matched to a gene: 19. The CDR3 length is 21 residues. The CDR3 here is CASSEIHLSWGQTHSNQPQHF. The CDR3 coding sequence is TGTGCCAGCAGTGAAATTCACCTATCTTGGGGACAGACTCATAGCAATCAGCCCCAGCATTTT.

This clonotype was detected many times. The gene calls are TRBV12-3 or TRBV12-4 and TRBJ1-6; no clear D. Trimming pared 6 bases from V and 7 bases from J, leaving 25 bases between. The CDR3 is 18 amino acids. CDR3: CASSKTPSAGRPNSPLHF. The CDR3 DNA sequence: TGTGCCAGCAGCAAGACCCCCTCGGCGGGCAGGCCCAATTCACCCCTCCACTTT.

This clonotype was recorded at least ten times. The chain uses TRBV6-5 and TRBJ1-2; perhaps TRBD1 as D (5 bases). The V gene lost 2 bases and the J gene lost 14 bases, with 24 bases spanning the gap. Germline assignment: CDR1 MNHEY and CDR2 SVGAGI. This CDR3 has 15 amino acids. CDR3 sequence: CASSYGEGPPIMRTF. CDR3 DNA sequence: TGTGCCAGCAGTTACGGGGAGGGGCCCCCTATAATGAGAACCTTC.

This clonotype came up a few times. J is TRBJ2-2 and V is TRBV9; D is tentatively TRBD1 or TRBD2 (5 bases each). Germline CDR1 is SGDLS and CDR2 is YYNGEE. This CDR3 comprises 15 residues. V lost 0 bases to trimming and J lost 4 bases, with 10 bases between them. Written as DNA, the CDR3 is TGTGCCAGCAGCGTAGGGGGGAGAATCACCGGGGAGCTGTTTTTT. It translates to CASSVGGRITGELFF.